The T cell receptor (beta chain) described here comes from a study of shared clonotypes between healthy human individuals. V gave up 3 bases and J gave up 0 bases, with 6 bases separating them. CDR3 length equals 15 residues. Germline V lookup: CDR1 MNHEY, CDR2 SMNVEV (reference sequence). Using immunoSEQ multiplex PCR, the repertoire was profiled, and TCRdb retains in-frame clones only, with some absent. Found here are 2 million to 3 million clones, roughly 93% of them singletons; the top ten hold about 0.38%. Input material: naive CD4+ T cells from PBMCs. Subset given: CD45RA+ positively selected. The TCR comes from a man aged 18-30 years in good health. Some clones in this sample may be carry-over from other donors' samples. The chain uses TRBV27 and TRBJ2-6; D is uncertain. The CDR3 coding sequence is TGTGCCAGCAGTTTTAAACGCTCTGGGGCCAACGTCCTGACTTTC. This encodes CASSFKRSGANVLTF.